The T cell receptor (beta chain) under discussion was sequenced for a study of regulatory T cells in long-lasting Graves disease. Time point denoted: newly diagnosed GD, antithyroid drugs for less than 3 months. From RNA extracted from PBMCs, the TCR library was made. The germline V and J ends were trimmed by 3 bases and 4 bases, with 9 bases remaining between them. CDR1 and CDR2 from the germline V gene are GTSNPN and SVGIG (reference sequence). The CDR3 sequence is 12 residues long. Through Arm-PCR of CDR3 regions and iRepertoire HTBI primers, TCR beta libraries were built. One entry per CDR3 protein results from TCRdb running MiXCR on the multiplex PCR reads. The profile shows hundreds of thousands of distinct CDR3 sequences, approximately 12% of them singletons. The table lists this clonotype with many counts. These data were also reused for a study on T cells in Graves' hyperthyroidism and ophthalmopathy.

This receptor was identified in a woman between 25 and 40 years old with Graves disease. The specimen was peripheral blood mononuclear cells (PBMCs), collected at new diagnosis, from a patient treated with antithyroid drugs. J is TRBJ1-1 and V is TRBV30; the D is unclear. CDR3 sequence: CAWRTFGTEAFF. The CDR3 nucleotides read TGTGCCTGGAGGACCTTCGGCACTGAAGCTTTCTTT. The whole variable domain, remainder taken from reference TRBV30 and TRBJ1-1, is SQTIHQWPATLVQPVGSPLSLECTVEGTSNPNLYWYRQAAGRGLQLLFYSVGIGQISSEVPQNLSASRPQDRQFILSSKKLLLSDSGFYLCAWRTFGTEAFFGQGTRLTVV.